The T cell receptor (beta chain) under discussion was sequenced for a study of blood T cell repertoires in COVID-19. Study in general: PBMCs, B-cell-depleted T cells, or T cells were the source of the cDNA or gDNA that made up the material.

As originally analysed: Estimated nucleated cell counts came from reference gene primer amplification. The method was immunoSEQ multiplex PCR; TCRdb's version includes in-frame clones alone and lacks a portion of them. That table gives V, J and clone size, and the DNA gave D and trimming. The sample records under 250,000 clones, roughly four fifths being singletons. V dropped 4 bases and J dropped 0 bases, with 11 bases sitting between them. The CDR3 runs 14 residues. Germline assignment: CDR1 SGHRS and CDR2 YFSETQ. The sequence was collected from a man aged 30 to 39 who had recovered from COVID-19. V and J are TRBV5-1 and TRBJ2-7, with D possibly TRBD2 on 6 matching bases. The source material was peripheral blood. The CDR3 DNA sequence: TGCGCCAGCAGCAGAGGGACTGTCTCCTACGAGCAGTACTTC. It is translated as CASSRGTVSYEQYF.